This T cell receptor (beta chain) was captured in a study of T cell changes during pregnancy in multiple sclerosis. The count of this clone is one. Per the germline V gene, CDR1 is SGHVS and CDR2 is FQNEAQ. With 5 bases removed from V and 7 bases from J, the gap between germline ends came to 9 bases. This CDR3 contains 11 residues. Assay: immunoSEQ multiplex PCR; the TCRdb copy retains only in-frame clones and omits some. Found here are around 42,000 clones, around 90% of them singletons; the top ten hold approximately 5.3%. The source of this sequence is a female donor in good health, enrolled as a control in a pregnancy study. The sample here was peripheral blood, taken in the first trimester of pregnancy. J is TRBJ2-7 and V is TRBV7-8, with D hard to call. CDR3 loop: CASSPLTEQYF. Here the CDR3 DNA reads TGTGCCAGCAGCCCCCTTACTGAGCAGTACTTC.